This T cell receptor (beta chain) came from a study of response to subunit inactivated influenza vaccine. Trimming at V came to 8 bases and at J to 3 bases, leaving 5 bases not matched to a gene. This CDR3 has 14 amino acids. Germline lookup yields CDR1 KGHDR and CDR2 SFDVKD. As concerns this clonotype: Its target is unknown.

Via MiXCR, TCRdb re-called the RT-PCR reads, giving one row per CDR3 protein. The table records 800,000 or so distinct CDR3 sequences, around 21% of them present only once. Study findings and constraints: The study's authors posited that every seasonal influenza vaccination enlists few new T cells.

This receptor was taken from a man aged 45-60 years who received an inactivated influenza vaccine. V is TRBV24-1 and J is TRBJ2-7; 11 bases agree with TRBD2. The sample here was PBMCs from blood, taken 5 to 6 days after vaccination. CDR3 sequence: CATMGTSGDYEQYF. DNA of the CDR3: TGTGCCACCATGGGGACTAGCGGAGACTACGAGCAGTACTTC.